The 19 T cell receptor beta chains below all came from one sample that was sequenced in a study of PD-1 blockade in classical Hodgkin lymphoma. Each of the patients experienced relapse following autologous stem cell transplantation, and their brentuximab vedotin exposure differed. By magnetic negative selection, CD4+ T cells were purified from thawed PBMCs. The method was immunoSEQ multiplex PCR; TCRdb's version includes in-frame clones alone and lacks a portion of them. The table includes about 24,000 clones, 84% detected once. The sequencing used CD4+ T cells from blood, collected at baseline. Every receptor here comes from a human donor with classical Hodgkin lymphoma.

The genes are TRBV6-5 and TRBJ2-2, with TRBD2 as a possible D gene (6 bases). Germline V gives CDR1 MNHEY, CDR2 SVGAGI. Between the trimmed V and J ends, which lost 4 bases and 7 bases, there was a span of 13 bases. The CDR3 totals 14 residues. DNA of the CDR3: TGTGCCAGCAGTTTTACTAGCCTGGGCGGGGAGCTGTTTTTT. Amino acids: CASSFTSLGGELFF.

The chain employs TRBV18 and TRBJ1-2; TRBD1 matches 10 bases. Germline V gene sequence: CDR1 KGHSH, CDR2 LQKENI. V shed 3 bases and J 5 bases; nucleotides not matched to a gene: 6. The CDR3 consists of 15 residues. In DNA, the CDR3 is TGTGCCAGCTCACCGTCCGGGACAGGGGTATATGGCTACACCTTC. As protein: CASSPSGTGVYGYTF. Based on the CDR3 plus reference TRBV18 and TRBJ1-2, the full variable domain is NAGVMQNPRHLVRRRGQEARLRCSPMKGHSHVYWYRQLPEEGLKFMVYLQKENIIDESGMPKERFSAEFPKEGPSILRIQQVVRGDSAAYFCASSPSGTGVYGYTFGSGTRLTVV.

This sequence joins TRBV7-3 and TRBJ1-1; 9 positions match TRBD1. The CDR3 has 17 amino acids. CDR1 is SGHTA and CDR2 is FQGTGA in the germline V gene. Unmatched junction bases numbered 11, after V lost 0 bases and J lost 6 bases. DNA of the CDR3: TGTGCCAGCAGCTTAACGCTCGAACAGGGGGCGCTCGCTGAAGCTTTCTTT. Amino acids: CASSLTLEQGALAEAFF.

The rearrangement uses TRBV10-3 and TRBJ1-2; 8 nucleotides align to TRBD1. The V gene's germline CDR1 is ENHRY and CDR2 SYGVKD. This CDR3 spans 14 amino acids. J lost 7 bases, V lost 7 bases, and 11 bases had no gene match. The CDR3 bases are TGTGCCATCACTAACCCCGGGACAGGACTTGGCTACACCTTC. It translates to CAITNPGTGLGYTF.

The J gene is TRBJ2-1, the V gene TRBV7-2; the D gene is possibly TRBD2 (6 bases). Trimming pared 5 bases from V and 9 bases from J, leaving 8 bases between. The CDR3 loop spans 11 amino acids. Per the germline V gene, CDR1 is SGHTA and CDR2 is FQGNSA. In DNA, the CDR3 is TGTGCCAGCAGCGGAGGGGCTGAGCAGTTCTTC. Translating it yields CASSGGAEQFF. Drawing the rest from reference TRBV7-2 and TRBJ2-1, the complete variable domain is GAGVSQSPSNKVTEKGKDVELRCDPISGHTALYWYRQSLGQGLEFLIYFQGNSAPDKSGLPSDRFSAERTGGSVSTLTIQRTQQEDSAVYLCASSGGAEQFFGPGTRLTVL.

This clone was seen only once. The V call is TRBV5-6, the J call TRBJ1-2; tentatively, D is TRBD1 (6 bases). V lost 2 bases and J lost 4, with 9 bases in between. The CDR3 spans 13 residues. CDR1 SGHDT and CDR2 YYEEEE come from the germline V gene. CDR3 loop: CASSLGQFYGYTF. DNA of the CDR3: TGTGCCAGCAGCTTAGGACAGTTCTATGGCTACACCTTC.

The CDR3 region has the DNA TGTGCCAGCAGCTTAAAGGTAAAAGAGACCCAGTACTTC. Amino acids: CASSLKVKETQYF. The chain recombines TRBV5-5 with TRBJ2-5; no definite D call. V was trimmed by 2 bases and J by 3 bases, leaving 8 bases between them. The V gene's germline CDR1 is SGHKS and CDR2 YYEKEE (reference sequence). The CDR3 totals 13 residues.

The rearrangement links TRBV29-1 to TRBJ1-2; D is unresolved. Germline V gene sequence: CDR1 SQVTM, CDR2 ANQGSEA. The CDR3 sequence is 13 residues long. V lost 0 bases to trimming and J lost 6 bases, with 11 bases between them. CDR3 sequence: CSVEDQDYDGYTF. CDR3 nucleotides: TGCAGCGTTGAAGACCAAGATTACGATGGCTACACCTTC.

This chain links TRBV11-2 with TRBJ2-3, with TRBD2 as a possible D gene (5 bases). CDR1 SGHAT and CDR2 FQNNGV come from the germline V gene. This CDR3 is 14 amino acids long. The ends were cut back, 5 bases at V and 4 bases at J, with 13 bases in the middle. The CDR3 loop is CASSRTRAPDTQYF. CDR3 DNA: TGTGCCAGCAGCCGGACGCGGGCGCCAGATACGCAGTATTTT. The complete variable domain, with remaining parts taken from reference TRBV11-2 and TRBJ2-3, reads EAGVAQSPRYKIIEKRQSVAFWCNPISGHATLYWYQQILGQGPKLLIQFQNNGVVDDSQLPKDRFSAERLKGVDSTLKIQPAKLEDSAVYLCASSRTRAPDTQYFGPGTRLTVL.

The rearrangement uses TRBV7-3 and TRBJ2-3; 7 bases are a match to TRBD1. From germline, CDR1 is SGHTA and CDR2 FQGTGA. With 5 bases clipped from V and 4 bases from J, the junction kept 12 bases outside the gene matches. This CDR3 comprises 16 residues. The CDR3: CASSPDDREVADTQYF. The CDR3 region has the DNA TGTGCCAGCAGCCCGGACGACAGGGAAGTCGCAGATACGCAGTATTTT.

This clone appeared a single time. The chain is built from TRBV4-2 and TRBJ2-2, with D perhaps TRBD1 (6 bases). The CDR3 consists of 15 residues. The germline V gene encodes CDR1 LGHNA and CDR2 YNFKEQ. V was clipped by 6 bases and J by 3 bases, with 14 bases between them. Here the CDR3 reads CASRNRVLDTGELFF. CDR3 in DNA: TGTGCCAGCAGAAACAGGGTATTAGACACCGGGGAGCTGTTTTTT.

V is TRBV30 and J is TRBJ1-2; a possible D gene is TRBD1 (5 bases). The V gene lost 3 bases and the J gene lost 5 bases, with 10 bases spanning the gap. The germline gives CDR1 GTSNPN, CDR2 SVGIG (reference sequence). The CDR3 runs to 12 residues. This CDR3 is CAWRQGAYGYTF. The CDR3 DNA is TGTGCCTGGAGGCAGGGAGCTTATGGCTACACCTTC.

This chain joins TRBV19 and TRBJ2-5, with TRBD2 matching over 13 bases. The germline V gene encodes CDR1 LNHDA and CDR2 SQIVND (reference sequence). This CDR3 comprises 16 residues. The V segment lost 5 bases and the J segment 2 bases; nucleotides outside the gene matches: 5. This CDR3 reads CASSLGGLAGQETQYF. CDR3 nucleotide sequence: TGTGCCAGTAGTCTCGGGGGACTAGCGGGGCAAGAGACCCAGTACTTC.

This sequence joins TRBV4-2 and TRBJ1-4; D not certain. The CDR3 contains 16 residues. V lost 0 bases, J lost 2 bases, and 10 bases lay in between. Germline V gene sequence: CDR1 LGHNA, CDR2 YNFKEQ. Here the CDR3 reads CASSQDGRATNEKLFF. CDR3 in DNA: TGTGCCAGCAGCCAAGATGGGAGGGCGACTAATGAAAAACTGTTTTTT.

The J gene is TRBJ2-5, the V gene TRBV7-9, with D possibly matching TRBD2 (6 bases). Trimming cost V 2 bases and J 1 base, with 20 bases left between them. This CDR3 comprises 18 residues. Germline V gene data show CDR1 as SEHNR and CDR2 as FQNEAQ (reference sequence). The CDR3 reads CASSLRGGTQGGQETQYF. The CDR3 nucleotides are TGTGCCAGCAGCTTAAGGGGCGGCACTCAGGGAGGCCAAGAGACCCAGTACTTC.

The V gene is TRBV14, the J gene TRBJ2-1, with 11 bases aligning to TRBD2. With 0 bases clipped from V and 0 bases from J, the junction kept 10 bases outside the gene matches. In germline, CDR1 is SGHDN, CDR2 FVKESK. There are 20 residues in the CDR3. CDR3 coding DNA: TGTGCCAGCAGCCAAGAGGTGGGCCTAGCGGGGGGAAACTCCTACAATGAGCAGTTCTTC. Encoded protein: CASSQEVGLAGGNSYNEQFF.

The chain couples TRBV6-5 to TRBJ1-6, with 7 bases matching TRBD1. With V trimmed by 6 bases and J by 7 bases, 9 bases remained unmatched. The CDR3 length is 15 residues. The germline V gene has CDR1 MNHEY and CDR2 SVGAGI. The CDR3 reads CASRYKTGANSPLHF. CDR3 nucleotide sequence: TGTGCCAGCAGGTATAAAACAGGGGCCAATTCACCCCTCCACTTT.

For this clone: In the same sample, other DNA sequences code for this CDR3. The V call is TRBV2, the J call TRBJ2-5; tentatively, D is TRBD1 or TRBD2 (5 bases each). CDR1 and CDR2 (germline): SNHLY, FYNNEI. The CDR3 consists of 12 residues. V lost 4 bases to trimming and J lost 4 bases, with 7 bases between them. The CDR3 loop is CASSGGAETQYF. CDR3 DNA: TGTGCCAGCAGTGGAGGGGCAGAGACCCAGTACTTC.

The V call is TRBV5-4, the J call TRBJ2-6, with D perhaps TRBD2 (6 bases). CDR3 size: 17 residues. Trimming stripped 2 bases from V and 4 bases from J, with 16 bases between. Per germline, CDR1 SGHNT and CDR2 YYREEE (reference sequence). The CDR3 protein is CASSFGGFGAGANVLTF. The CDR3, as DNA: TGTGCCAGCAGCTTTGGAGGGTTCGGGGCCGGGGCCAACGTCCTGACTTTC.